The 5 T cell receptor beta chains below all came from one sample that was sequenced in a study of cytomegalovirus exposure and HLA in healthy donors. Researchers ran the PCR with 60 Vbeta and 13 Jbeta primers. Sequencing used immunoSEQ multiplex PCR; TCRdb keeps in-frame clones, though not all of them. The sample contains over 110,000 clones, more than 70% of which appear only once. The sample comprised PBMCs. These receptors were obtained from a male donor in good health and CMV-seropositive.

The chain recombines TRBV25-1 with TRBJ1-1; D is possibly TRBD1 (5 bases). The ends were cut back, 10 bases at V and 11 bases at J, with 11 bases in the middle. The CDR3 is made up of 9 amino acids. Germline V gene sequence: CDR1 MGHDK, CDR2 SYGVNS. The CDR3 protein is CATAGSAFF. For the CDR3, the DNA is TGTGCCACCGCAGGGTCGGCTTTCTTT.

The table lists this clone with a few counts. V is TRBV5-6 and J is TRBJ2-6, with 8 nucleotides matching TRBD1. Germline CDR1 reads SGHDT; CDR2 reads YYEEEE. Unmatched junction bases numbered 8, after V lost 0 bases and J lost 0 bases. This CDR3 has 19 amino acids. The CDR3 sequence: CASSLVGTGTISGANVLTF. The CDR3 DNA reads as TGTGCCAGCAGCTTGGTTGGGACAGGCACTATCTCTGGGGCCAACGTCCTGACTTTC.

The J gene is TRBJ2-3, the V gene TRBV11-2; the D gene is possibly TRBD1 (6 bases). V gave up 5 bases and J gave up 0 bases, with 15 bases separating them. The CDR3 consists of 16 residues. Germline assignment: CDR1 SGHAT and CDR2 FQNNGV. The CDR3 DNA reads as TGTGCCAGCAGCGCCCGCCAGGGGCTTAGCACAGATACGCAGTATTTT. Translating gives CASSARQGLSTDTQYF.

The V and J genes are TRBV25-1 and TRBJ2-7; 9 positions agree with TRBD2. V shed 9 bases and J 2 bases; nucleotides not matched to a gene: 5. CDR1 is MGHDK and CDR2 is SYGVNS in the germline V gene. The CDR3 is 13 amino acids. CDR3 sequence: CARLTSGPYEQYF. DNA of the CDR3: TGTGCCAGATTGACTAGCGGACCCTACGAGCAGTACTTC.

This clone was detected a few times. This sequence joins TRBV9 and TRBJ2-1, with a tentative D call TRBD1 (5 bases). Germline V CDR1 and CDR2: SGDLS, YYNGEE. CDR3 length equals 15 residues. V lost 0 bases to trimming and J lost 7 bases, with 14 bases between them. CDR3 residues: CASSVGGRGANEQFF. The DNA for the CDR3 is TGTGCCAGCAGCGTAGGGGGCCGTGGCGCTAATGAGCAGTTCTTC. Supplemented by reference TRBV9 and TRBJ2-1, the full variable domain reads DSGVTQTPKHLITATGQRVTLRCSPRSGDLSVYWYQQSLDQGLQFLIQYYNGEERAKGNILERFSAQQFPDLHSELNLSSLELGDSALYFCASSVGGRGANEQFFGPGTRLTVL.